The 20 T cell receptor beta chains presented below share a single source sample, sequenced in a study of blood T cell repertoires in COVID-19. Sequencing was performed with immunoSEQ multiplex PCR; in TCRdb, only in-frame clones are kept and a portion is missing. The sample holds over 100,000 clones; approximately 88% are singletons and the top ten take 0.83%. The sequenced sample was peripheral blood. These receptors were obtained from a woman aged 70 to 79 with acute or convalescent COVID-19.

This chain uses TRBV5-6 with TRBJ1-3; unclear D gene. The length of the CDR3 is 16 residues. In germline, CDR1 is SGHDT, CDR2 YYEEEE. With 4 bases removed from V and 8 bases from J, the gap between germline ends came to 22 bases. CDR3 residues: CASSSGSPRPRHTIYF. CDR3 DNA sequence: TGTGCCAGCAGCAGCGGGAGCCCAAGACCTCGGCACACCATATATTTT.

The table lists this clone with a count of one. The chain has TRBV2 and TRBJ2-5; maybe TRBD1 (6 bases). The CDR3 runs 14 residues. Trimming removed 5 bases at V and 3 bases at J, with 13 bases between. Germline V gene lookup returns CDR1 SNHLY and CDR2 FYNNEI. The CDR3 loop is CASSPWPGEETQYF. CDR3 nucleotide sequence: TGTGCCAGCAGTCCCTGGCCAGGGGAAGAGACCCAGTACTTC.

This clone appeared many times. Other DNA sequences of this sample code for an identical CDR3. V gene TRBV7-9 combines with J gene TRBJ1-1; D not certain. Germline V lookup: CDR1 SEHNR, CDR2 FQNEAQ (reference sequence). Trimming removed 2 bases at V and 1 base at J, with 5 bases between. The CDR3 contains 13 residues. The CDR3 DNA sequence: TGTGCCAGCAGCTTACAGGAGAACACTGAAGCTTTCTTT. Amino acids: CASSLQENTEAFF. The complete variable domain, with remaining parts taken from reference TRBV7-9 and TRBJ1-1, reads DTGVSQNPRHKITKRGQNVTFRCDPISEHNRLYWYRQTLGQGPEFLTYFQNEAQLEKSRLLSDRFSAERPKGSFSTLEIQRTEQGDSAMYLCASSLQENTEAFFGQGTRLTVV.

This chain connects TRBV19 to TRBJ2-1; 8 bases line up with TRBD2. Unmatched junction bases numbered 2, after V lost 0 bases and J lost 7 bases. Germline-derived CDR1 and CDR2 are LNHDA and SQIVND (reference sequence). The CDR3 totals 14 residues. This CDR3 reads CASSIDERGNEQFF. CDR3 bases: TGTGCCAGTAGTATAGACGAGCGGGGGAATGAGCAGTTCTTC.

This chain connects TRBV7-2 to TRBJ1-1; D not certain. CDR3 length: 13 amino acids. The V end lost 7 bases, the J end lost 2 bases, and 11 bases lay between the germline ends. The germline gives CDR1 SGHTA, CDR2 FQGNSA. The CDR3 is CASTLARNTEAFF. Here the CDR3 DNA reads TGTGCCAGCACCCTGGCAAGAAACACTGAAGCTTTCTTT.

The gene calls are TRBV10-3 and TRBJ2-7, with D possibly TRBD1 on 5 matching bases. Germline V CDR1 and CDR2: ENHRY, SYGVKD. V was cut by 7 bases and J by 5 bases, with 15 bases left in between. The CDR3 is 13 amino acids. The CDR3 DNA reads TGTGCCATCACGCCAGGGAAAGTGCACGAGCAGTACTTC. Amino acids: CAITPGKVHEQYF.

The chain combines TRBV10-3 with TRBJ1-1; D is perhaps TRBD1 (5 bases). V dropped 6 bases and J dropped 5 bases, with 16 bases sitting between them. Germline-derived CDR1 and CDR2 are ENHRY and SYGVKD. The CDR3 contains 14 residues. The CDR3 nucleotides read TGTGCCATCAGCCCTGGCGGGAAGGGGACTGAAGCTTTCTTT. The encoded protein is CAISPGGKGTEAFF.

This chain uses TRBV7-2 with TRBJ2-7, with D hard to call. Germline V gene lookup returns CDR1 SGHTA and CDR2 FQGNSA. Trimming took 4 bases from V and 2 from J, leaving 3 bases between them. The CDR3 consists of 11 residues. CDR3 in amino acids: CASSSAYEQYF. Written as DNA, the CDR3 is TGTGCCAGCAGCTCGGCCTACGAGCAGTACTTC.

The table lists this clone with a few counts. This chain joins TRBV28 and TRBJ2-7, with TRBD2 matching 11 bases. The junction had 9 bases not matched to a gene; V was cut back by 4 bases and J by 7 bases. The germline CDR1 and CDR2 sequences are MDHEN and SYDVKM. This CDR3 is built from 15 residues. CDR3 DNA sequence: TGTGCCAGCAGTTGGTTACTAGCGGGAGTTGGAGAGCAGTACTTC. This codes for CASSWLLAGVGEQYF.

The CDR3 bases are TGTGCCAGCAGTGATAGGACTCCGAGCTCCTACGAGCAGTACTTC. It encodes CASSDRTPSSYEQYF. The chain combines TRBV6-1 with TRBJ2-7; D is perhaps TRBD2 (5 bases). V lost 3 bases, J lost 0 bases, and 12 bases lay in between. Germline V gene sequence: CDR1 MNHNS, CDR2 SASEGT. The CDR3 covers 15 residues.

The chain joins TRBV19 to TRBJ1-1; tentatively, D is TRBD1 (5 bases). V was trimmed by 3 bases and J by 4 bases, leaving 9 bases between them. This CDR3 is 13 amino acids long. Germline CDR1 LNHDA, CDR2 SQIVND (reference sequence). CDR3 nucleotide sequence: TGTGCCAGTAGTATGCAGGGATCCACTGAAGCTTTCTTT. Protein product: CASSMQGSTEAFF.

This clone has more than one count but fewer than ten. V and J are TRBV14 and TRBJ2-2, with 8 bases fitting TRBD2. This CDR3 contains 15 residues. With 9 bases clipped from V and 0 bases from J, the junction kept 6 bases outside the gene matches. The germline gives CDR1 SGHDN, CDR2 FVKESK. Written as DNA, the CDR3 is TGTGCCAGTTCCAAGGGACTAGCGAACACCGGGGAGCTGTTTTTT. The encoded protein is CASSKGLANTGELFF.

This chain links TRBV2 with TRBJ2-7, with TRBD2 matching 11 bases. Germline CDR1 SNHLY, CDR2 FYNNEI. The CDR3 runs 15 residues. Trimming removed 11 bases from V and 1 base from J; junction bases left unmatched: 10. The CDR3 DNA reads TGTGCCGGAAGGGTTGGGACTAGCGGATCCTACGAGCAGTACTTC. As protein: CAGRVGTSGSYEQYF.

CDR3: CASSYEGRRANEQFF. The CDR3 nucleotides read TGTGCCAGCAGTTACGAGGGTCGTCGCGCCAATGAGCAGTTCTTC. This chain connects TRBV6-5 to TRBJ2-1, with D possibly matching TRBD2 (5 bases). This CDR3 region has 15 residues. Per the germline V gene, CDR1 is MNHEY and CDR2 is SVGAGI. V gave up 2 bases and J gave up 6 bases, with 14 bases separating them.

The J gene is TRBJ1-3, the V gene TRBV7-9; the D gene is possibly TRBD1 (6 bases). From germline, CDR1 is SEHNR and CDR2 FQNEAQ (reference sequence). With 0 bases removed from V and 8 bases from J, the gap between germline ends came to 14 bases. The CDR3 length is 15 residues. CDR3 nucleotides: TGTGCCAGCAGCTTAGCGGCAGGGGCTCGACACACCATATATTTT. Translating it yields CASSLAAGARHTIYF.

The CDR3 loop reads CASSPGQGAPGANVLTF. Written as DNA, the CDR3 is TGTGCCAGCAGCCCTGGACAGGGGGCGCCCGGGGCCAACGTCCTGACTTTC. V gene TRBV27 combines with J gene TRBJ2-6; 11 bases line up with TRBD1. Germline CDR1 is MNHEY and CDR2 is SMNVEV (reference sequence). The CDR3 consists of 17 residues. V was clipped by 6 bases and J by 4 bases; unmatched bases: 8. Full variable domain (remainder filled in from reference TRBV27 and TRBJ2-6): EAQVTQNPRYLITVTGKKLTVTCSQNMNHEYMSWYRQDPGLGLRQIYYSMNVEVTDKGDVPEGYKVSRKEKRNFPLILESPSPNQTSLYFCASSPGQGAPGANVLTFGAGSRLTVL.

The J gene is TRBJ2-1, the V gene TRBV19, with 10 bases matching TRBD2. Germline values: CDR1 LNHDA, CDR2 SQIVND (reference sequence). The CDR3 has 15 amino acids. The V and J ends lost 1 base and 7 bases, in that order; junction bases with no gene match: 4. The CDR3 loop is CASSIGSSGGNEQFF. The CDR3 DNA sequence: TGTGCCAGTAGTATAGGGAGTAGCGGGGGGAATGAGCAGTTCTTC.

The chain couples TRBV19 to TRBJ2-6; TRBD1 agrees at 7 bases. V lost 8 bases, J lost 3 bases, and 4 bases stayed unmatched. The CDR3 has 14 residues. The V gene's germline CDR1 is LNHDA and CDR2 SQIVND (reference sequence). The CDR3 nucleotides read TGTGCCAGTTTCACAGGGGATGGGGCCAACGTCCTGACTTTC. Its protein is CASFTGDGANVLTF.

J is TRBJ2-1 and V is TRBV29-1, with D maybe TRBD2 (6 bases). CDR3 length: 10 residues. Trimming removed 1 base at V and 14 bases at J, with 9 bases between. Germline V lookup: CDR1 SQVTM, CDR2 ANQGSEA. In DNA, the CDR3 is TGCAGCGTTGAAGGGGGGGAGGAGTTCTTC. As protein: CSVEGGEEFF.

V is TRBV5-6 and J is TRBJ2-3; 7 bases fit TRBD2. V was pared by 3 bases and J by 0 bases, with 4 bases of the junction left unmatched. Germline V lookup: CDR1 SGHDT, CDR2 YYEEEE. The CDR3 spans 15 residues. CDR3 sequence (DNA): TGTGCCAGCAGCTCGACGGGGGGAAGCACAGATACGCAGTATTTT. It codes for CASSSTGGSTDTQYF.